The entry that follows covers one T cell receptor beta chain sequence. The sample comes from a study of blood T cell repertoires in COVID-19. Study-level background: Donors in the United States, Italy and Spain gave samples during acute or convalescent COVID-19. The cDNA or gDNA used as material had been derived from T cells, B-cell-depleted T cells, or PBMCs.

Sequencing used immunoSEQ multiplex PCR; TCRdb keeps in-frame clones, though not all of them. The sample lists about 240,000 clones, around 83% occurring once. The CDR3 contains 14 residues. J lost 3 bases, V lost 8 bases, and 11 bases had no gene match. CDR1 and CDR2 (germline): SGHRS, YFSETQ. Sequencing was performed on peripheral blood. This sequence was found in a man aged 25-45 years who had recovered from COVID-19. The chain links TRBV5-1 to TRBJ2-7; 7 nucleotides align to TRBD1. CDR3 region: CASRQGSSNYEQYF. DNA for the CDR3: TGCGCCAGTAGACAGGGATCTTCGAACTACGAGCAGTACTTC. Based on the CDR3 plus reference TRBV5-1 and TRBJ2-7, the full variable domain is KAGVTQTPRYLIKTRGQQVTLSCSPISGHRSVSWYQQTPGQGLQFLFEYFSETQRNKGNFPGRFSGRQFSNSRSEMNVSTLELGDSALYLCASRQGSSNYEQYFGPGTRLTVT.